The rows below give T cell receptor beta chains drawn from one sample of a study of early T cells in non-severe SARS-CoV-2 infection. TCRdb reprocessed the 5' RACE reads via MiXCR and lists one record per CDR3 protein. Among 40,000 to 50,000 distinct CDR3 sequences listed, about 13% were seen once. Sample: whole blood. The receptors stem from an adult who was a healthcare worker with PCR-confirmed SARS-CoV-2 infection or an uninfected control (not recorded which). Each CDR3 is given with its conserved first and last residue. D genes are given only for firm matches. Some rows have no size entry. The others give once, few or many, or a class for an expanded clone.

d_gene	abundance	j_gene	v_gene	CDR3aa	CDR3nt
NA	many	TRBJ2-1	TRBV5-1	CASTTIKGTSYNEQFF	TGCGCCAGCACCACCATAAAGGGGACATCCTACAATGAGCAGTTCTTC
NA	many	TRBJ2-7	TRBV28	CASTTAPYEQYF	TGTGCCAGCACGACAGCGCCCTACGAGCAGTACTTC
TRBD2	many	TRBJ2-7	TRBV28	CASILSGSPYEQYF	TGTGCCAGCATCCTTAGCGGGAGCCCCTACGAGCAGTACTTC
TRBD2	many	TRBJ2-1	TRBV7-9	CASSRSGGSYNEQFF	TGTGCCAGCAGCCGTAGCGGGGGATCCTACAATGAGCAGTTCTTC
NA	many	TRBJ1-1	TRBV10-3	CAITQQGSATEAFF	TGTGCCATCACCCAACAGGGCTCCGCGACTGAAGCTTTCTTT
NA	once	TRBJ1-1	TRBV2	CASRGAVLTFF	TGTGCCAGCAGGGGGGCCGTCCTAACTTTCTTT
NA	NA	TRBJ2-1	TRBV20-1	CSARYLNRAGYYNEQFF	TGCAGTGCTAGATACCTAAACAGGGCAGGCTACTACAATGAGCAGTTCTTC
NA	few	TRBJ2-5	TRBV28	CASSRSTFVAKTQYF	TGTGCCAGCAGTAGGAGTACTTTCGTCGCGAAGACCCAGTACTTC
NA	many	TRBJ2-2	TRBV20-1	CSAPRQGAGELFF	TGCAGTGCTCCCCGTCAGGGCGCCGGGGAGCTGTTTTTT
NA	few	TRBJ1-2	TRBV7-2	CASSVSYRANYGYTF	TGTGCCAGCAGCGTAAGCTACAGGGCTAACTATGGCTACACCTTC
TRBD1	NA	TRBJ1-2	TRBV29-1	CSVESPGGGYGYTF	TGCAGCGTTGAATCCCCAGGGGGAGGTTATGGCTACACCTTC
TRBD2	many	TRBJ2-7	TRBV3-1	CASSQRGFGEQYF	TGTGCCAGCAGTCAGCGGGGGTTCGGGGAGCAGTACTTC
NA	NA	TRBJ1-2	TRBV29-1	CSVDEQPYGYTF	TGCAGCGTTGACGAACAGCCCTATGGCTACACCTTC
TRBD1	many	TRBJ2-4	TRBV30	CAWTAGGWENIQYF	TGTGCCTGGACTGCAGGGGGTTGGGAAAACATTCAGTACTTC
NA	many	TRBJ1-5	TRBV30	CAWSVPGANQPQHF	TGTGCCTGGAGTGTACCCGGGGCCAATCAGCCCCAGCATTTT
TRBD2	NA	TRBJ2-3	TRBV2	CASSVAGGTDTQYF	TGTGCCAGCAGCGTAGCGGGGGGCACAGATACGCAGTATTTT
NA	few	TRBJ1-2	TRBV3-1	CASSQGTTAGYTF	TGTGCCAGCAGCCAAGGGACAACGGCTGGCTACACCTTC
NA	few	TRBJ1-1	TRBV30	CAWRGLVNTEAFF	TGTGCCTGGAGGGGGCTAGTGAACACTGAAGCTTTCTTT
NA	few	TRBJ2-1	TRBV29-1	CSVGGTYNEQFF	TGCAGCGTAGGCGGGACTTACAATGAGCAGTTCTTC
TRBD1	NA	TRBJ2-3	TRBV5-6	CASSLRTGVLTDTQYF	TGTGCCAGCAGCCTCAGGACAGGGGTCCTAACGGATACGCAGTATTTT
NA	few	TRBJ2-3	TRBV20-1	CSASGGAAKDTQYF	TGCAGTGCCAGTGGCGGGGCGGCAAAGGATACGCAGTATTTT
TRBD2	many	TRBJ2-1	TRBV30	CAWSGPSGRASYEQFF	TGTGCCTGGAGTGGCCCTAGCGGGAGGGCTTCGTATGAGCAGTTCTTC
NA	many	TRBJ1-6	TRBV12-3/TRBV12-4	CASSFLQGSGQNSPLHF	TGTGCCAGCAGTTTCCTACAGGGTTCAGGGCAGAATTCACCCCTCCACTTT
TRBD1	many	TRBJ1-1	TRBV6-6	CASRHRDRGLSFMNTEAFF	TGTGCCAGCAGACACCGGGACAGGGGGCTATCGTTCATGAACACTGAAGCTTTCTTT
TRBD1	few	TRBJ2-7	TRBV29-1	CSARQGAGYEQYF	TGCAGCGCCCGACAGGGTGCAGGCTACGAGCAGTACTTC
NA	many	TRBJ1-1	TRBV5-4	CASSLSGLGAFF	TGTGCCAGCAGCTTGTCGGGTCTGGGAGCTTTCTTT